This T cell receptor (beta chain) comes out of a study of blood T cell repertoires in COVID-19. Whole-study context: Samples representing acute and convalescent COVID-19 were sourced from the United States, Italy and Spain. PBMCs, B-cell-depleted T cells, or T cells provided the cDNA or gDNA that made up the material.

The CDR3 is 14 residues long. The germline V gene encodes CDR1 KGHDR and CDR2 SFDVKD. V dropped 5 bases and J dropped 2; count of bases not matched to a gene: 4. As processed by the authors: Estimation of nucleated cell counts was performed using reference gene primer amplification. Libraries were prepared by immunoSEQ multiplex PCR; TCRdb keeps only in-frame clonotypes and omits some of them. Clonal size and the V and J genes are those of that table, whereas D and trimming came from the DNA. The table records 100,000 to 120,000 clones, over 70% of them present only once. This sequence originates from a man in his fifties with acute or convalescent COVID-19. This rearrangement joins TRBV24-1 to TRBJ2-5; 7 bases match TRBD2. Sequences were obtained from peripheral blood. DNA for the CDR3: TGTGCCACCAGTGTAGCTAGCGGACAAGAGACCCAGTACTTC. This codes for CATSVASGQETQYF.